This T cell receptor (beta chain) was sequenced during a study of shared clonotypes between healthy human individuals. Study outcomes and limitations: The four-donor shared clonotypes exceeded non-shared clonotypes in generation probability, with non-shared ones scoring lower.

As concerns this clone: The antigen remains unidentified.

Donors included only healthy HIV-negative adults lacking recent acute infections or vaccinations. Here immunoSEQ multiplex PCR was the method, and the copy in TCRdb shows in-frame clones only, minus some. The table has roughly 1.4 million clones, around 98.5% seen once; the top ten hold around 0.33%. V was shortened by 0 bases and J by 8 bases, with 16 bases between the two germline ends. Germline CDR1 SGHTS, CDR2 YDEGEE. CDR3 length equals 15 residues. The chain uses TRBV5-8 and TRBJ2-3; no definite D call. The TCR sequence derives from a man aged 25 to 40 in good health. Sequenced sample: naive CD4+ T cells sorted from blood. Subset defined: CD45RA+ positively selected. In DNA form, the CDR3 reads TGTGCCAGCAGCTTGGCGGCGACGGAAGGTGGTACGCAGTATTTT. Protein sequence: CASSLAATEGGTQYF.